The 25 T cell receptor beta chains listed next were all sequenced from one sample in a study of identical twins. Each CDR3 protein gets one entry after TCRdb re-called the 5' RACE reads with MiXCR. The sample includes 500,000 or so distinct CDR3 sequences, around 15% of them seen just once. These sequences were also reported in another study, on yellow fever vaccine responses in identical twins.

The sequencing input was CD4+ T cells sorted from blood. The receptors derive from a woman younger than 35 in good health.

This clonotype was seen only a few times. The chain links TRBV20-1 to TRBJ1-2, with 7 bases lining up with TRBD1. The CDR3 runs to 16 residues. Per germline, CDR1 DFQATT and CDR2 SNEGSKA (reference sequence). With V trimmed by 6 bases and J by 3 bases, 16 bases remained unmatched. CDR3 sequence (DNA): TGCAGTGCCCTCAGGGGGGGTTTGGGGAGATACTATGGCTACACCTTC. Protein sequence: CSALRGGLGRYYGYTF.

The V gene is TRBV6-2 or TRBV6-3, the J gene TRBJ2-1, with a possible D match to TRBD2 (6 bases). V was cut by 7 bases and J by 0 bases, with 19 bases left in between. This CDR3 has 17 amino acids. Germline CDR1 reads MNHEY; CDR2 reads SVGEGT. The CDR3: CASTPTSGLSSYNEQFF. The CDR3 region has the DNA TGTGCCAGCACTCCAACGTCGGGACTTTCCTCCTACAATGAGCAGTTCTTC.

The chain is built from TRBV5-1 and TRBJ2-1; D is possibly TRBD1 or TRBD2 (5 bases each). The V gene lost 0 bases and the J gene lost 5 bases, with 12 bases spanning the gap. Germline lookup yields CDR1 SGHRS and CDR2 YFSETQ. CDR3 length equals 15 residues. CDR3 nucleotide sequence: TGCGCCAGCAGCTTGGCCGGGGCAGGGCACAATGAGCAGTTCTTC. This gives the protein CASSLAGAGHNEQFF.

This clonotype was seen a handful of times. The chain recombines TRBV2 with TRBJ2-5; possibly TRBD1 for D (5 bases). The V end was cut by 3 bases, the J end by 3 bases, with 5 bases between. The germline V gene encodes CDR1 SNHLY and CDR2 FYNNEI. The CDR3 is 12 residues long. The CDR3 loop reads CASSETEETQYF. Here the CDR3 DNA reads TGTGCCAGCAGTGAGACAGAAGAGACCCAGTACTTC.

This clonotype has a handful of counts. In DNA form, the CDR3 reads TGTGCCAGCAGCCTAGGGGGGCAAGGGGATTTGAGGAATGAGCAGTTCTTC. Amino acids: CASSLGGQGDLRNEQFF. The chain is built from TRBV7-2 and TRBJ2-1; either TRBD1 or TRBD2 may fit D (6 bases each). Trimming cost V 5 bases and J 7 bases, with 24 bases left between them. The germline V gene encodes CDR1 SGHTA and CDR2 FQGNSA. The CDR3 is made up of 17 amino acids.

This clonotype was observed a handful of times. The chain combines TRBV23-1 with TRBJ2-2; D is tentatively TRBD1 or TRBD2 (5 bases each). TRBV23-1 is treated as an ORF (open reading frame) with a function not yet certain. The length of the CDR3 is 17 residues. Trimming took off 0 bases at V and 0 bases at J, with 11 bases between the two ends. In DNA, the CDR3 is TGCGCCAGCAGTCAATCATGGGGGAGTGCGAACACCGGGGAGCTGTTTTTT. Protein sequence: CASSQSWGSANTGELFF.

The rearrangement uses TRBV23-1 and TRBJ1-2; D unresolved. Being an ORF, TRBV23-1 has a function that is uncertain. Trimming shortened V by 4 bases and J by 3 bases, and 21 bases separated the two germline ends. This CDR3 comprises 17 residues. This CDR3 reads CASSRSTISATHYGYTF. The CDR3 region has the DNA TGCGCCAGCAGTCGCTCCACCATTTCGGCCACTCACTATGGCTACACCTTC.

This chain uses TRBV20-1 with TRBJ2-5; a weak D match, TRBD1 (5 bases). Germline V gives CDR1 DFQATT, CDR2 SNEGSKA (reference sequence). The CDR3 has 14 amino acids. Trimming stripped 6 bases from V and 2 bases from J, with 16 bases between. DNA of the CDR3: TGCAGTGCGAGACCCCCAGGGAAACAAGAGACCCAGTACTTC. Translation: CSARPPGKQETQYF.

The V call is TRBV3-1, the J call TRBJ2-1; 10 positions agree with TRBD1. Germline assignment: CDR1 LGHDT and CDR2 YNNKEL (reference sequence). V lost 4 bases and J lost 2; bases outside the gene matches: 5. This CDR3 is built from 16 residues. The CDR3 reads CASSPMTGGAYNEQFF. For the CDR3, the DNA is TGTGCCAGCAGCCCAATGACAGGGGGCGCCTACAATGAGCAGTTCTTC.

The CDR3 DNA sequence: TGTGCCATCAGTGGCCCGGGACGAGAATTCTACGAGCAGTACTTC. It encodes CAISGPGREFYEQYF. The rearrangement uses TRBV10-3 and TRBJ2-7; D possibly uses TRBD1 or TRBD2 (5 bases each). The CDR3 spans 15 residues. V was clipped by 4 bases and J by 3 bases, with 16 bases between them. Germline V gene lookup returns CDR1 ENHRY and CDR2 SYGVKD.

The gene calls are TRBV6-5 and TRBJ1-6, with 7 bases lining up with TRBD1. CDR3 length: 16 residues. After removal of 3 bases from V and 9 bases from J, the junction contained 11 bases not matched to a gene. The germline V gene has CDR1 MNHEY and CDR2 SVGAGI. The DNA for the CDR3 is TGTGCCAGCAGTTATGAGGGGGCGAATATCGGTTCACCCCTCCACTTT. This sequence encodes CASSYEGANIGSPLHF.

This clonotype was detected a few times. This rearrangement joins TRBV5-6 to TRBJ2-3, with a weak D call TRBD2 (6 bases). The CDR3 totals 18 residues. V was trimmed by 3 bases and J by 4 bases, leaving 24 bases between them. In germline, CDR1 is SGHDT, CDR2 YYEEEE. CDR3 protein: CASSSYLRLGSASDTQYF. In nucleotides, the CDR3 is TGTGCCAGCAGCTCCTATCTACGACTAGGGAGCGCATCAGATACGCAGTATTTT.

This clonotype came up a few times. The chain employs TRBV7-2 and TRBJ2-5; maybe TRBD2 (5 bases). V was clipped by 1 base and J by 4 bases, with 16 bases between them. CDR3 length equals 16 residues. Germline CDR1 is SGHTA and CDR2 is FQGNSA. In nucleotides, the CDR3 is TGTGCCAGCAGCTTAGTCGGCGGGCCCTTCCTAGAGACCCAGTACTTC. Translation: CASSLVGGPFLETQYF.

This clonotype was seen only a few times. The V call is TRBV2, the J call TRBJ2-6, with D unclear. Germline V gene data show CDR1 as SNHLY and CDR2 as FYNNEI. Trimming left V 0 bases short and J 0 bases short, with 6 bases between. The CDR3 is 16 amino acids. The CDR3 loop reads CASSEAVISGANVLTF. The CDR3 DNA follows: TGTGCCAGCAGTGAAGCGGTTATCTCTGGGGCCAACGTCCTGACTTTC.

Only a few counts were recorded for this clonotype. The J gene is TRBJ2-3, the V gene TRBV7-9, with 11 bases matching TRBD2. The junction had 6 bases not matched to a gene; V was cut back by 5 bases and J by 14 bases. The CDR3 consists of 12 residues. The V gene's germline CDR1 is SEHNR and CDR2 FQNEAQ (reference sequence). CDR3 sequence: CASSLSGGAWYF. The CDR3 nucleotides read TGTGCCAGCAGCCTTAGCGGGGGGGCTTGGTATTTT. The variable domain in full, with the rest retrieved from reference TRBV7-9 and TRBJ2-3, is DTGVSQNPRHKITKRGQNVTFRCDPISEHNRLYWYRQTLGQGPEFLTYFQNEAQLEKSRLLSDRFSAERPKGSFSTLEIQRTEQGDSAMYLCASSLSGGAWYFGPGTRLTVL.

This clonotype was recorded a few times. The DNA for the CDR3 is TGTGCCAGCAGCTTTCGGAATACGGGGCTAGCGGGATACGAGCAGTACTTC. Amino acid sequence: CASSFRNTGLAGYEQYF. This chain connects TRBV7-2 to TRBJ2-7, with 9 bases that match TRBD2. The CDR3 covers 17 residues. CDR1 is SGHTA and CDR2 is FQGNSA in the germline V gene. V was clipped by 3 bases and J by 4 bases; unmatched bases: 13.

The rearrangement uses TRBV9 and TRBJ2-3, with D uncertain. V was clipped by 0 bases and J by 4 bases, with 9 bases between them. The germline gives CDR1 SGDLS, CDR2 YYNGEE. The CDR3 loop spans 14 amino acids. The CDR3 loop reads CASSVGPFADTQYF. In DNA, the CDR3 is TGTGCCAGCAGCGTAGGTCCGTTCGCAGATACGCAGTATTTT.

Regarding this clonotype: Germline and junction disagree at one end, which may indicate a read error. The chain uses TRBV6-5 and TRBJ1-5, with D uncertain. This CDR3 contains 16 residues. The germline V gene has CDR1 MNHEY and CDR2 SVGAGI. DNA of the CDR3: TGTGCCAGCAGTTTCAGCGGGCGGCTTGGCAATCAACCCCAGCATTTT. Translation gives CASSFSGRLGNQPQHF.

The sample holds a few counts of this clonotype. The CDR3 sequence is CAISEQGQAINSPLHF. The CDR3 nucleotides are TGTGCCATCAGTGAGCAAGGACAGGCCATAAATTCACCCCTCCACTTT. This chain uses TRBV10-3 with TRBJ1-6, with 7 bases fitting TRBD1. This CDR3 region has 16 residues. The J segment lost 7 bases and the V segment lost 2 bases, leaving 8 bases of the junction unmatched. Germline V CDR1 and CDR2: ENHRY, SYGVKD.

In this sample, this clonotype turned up a few times. The chain couples TRBV7-6 to TRBJ2-7; 16 bases agree with TRBD2. V dropped 5 bases and J dropped 5; count of bases not matched to a gene: 9. CDR1 SGHVS and CDR2 FNYEAQ come from the germline V gene. This CDR3 has 17 residues. This CDR3 is CASSLGTSGRVGNEQYF. CDR3 nucleotides: TGTGCCAGCAGCCTGGGGACTAGCGGGAGGGTTGGTAACGAGCAGTACTTC.

This clonotype was seen only a few times. V gene TRBV20-1 combines with J gene TRBJ2-3, with 9 bases fitting TRBD2. V trimming: 5 bases; J trimming: 2 bases; junction bases outside the gene matches: 8. Looked up from germline, CDR1 is DFQATT and CDR2 is SNEGSKA (reference sequence). There are 15 residues in the CDR3. In nucleotides, the CDR3 is TGCAGTGCTGGTTCGGGACTAGCATACACAGATACGCAGTATTTT. This translates into CSAGSGLAYTDTQYF.

This sequence joins TRBV27 and TRBJ1-1; D is uncertain. In germline, CDR1 is MNHEY, CDR2 SMNVEV (reference sequence). This CDR3 spans 14 amino acids. Trimming cost V 6 bases and J 1 base, with 12 bases left between them. The DNA of the CDR3 is TGTGCCAGCAGACCCACCCCGGAGAACACTGAAGCTTTCTTT. Its protein is CASRPTPENTEAFF.

The J gene is TRBJ1-5, the V gene TRBV28; D possibly corresponds to TRBD1 (5 bases). Germline CDR1 is MDHEN and CDR2 is SYDVKM. Trimming shortened V by 5 bases and J by 5 bases, and 10 bases separated the two germline ends. There are 13 residues in the CDR3. The CDR3 here is CASSKGTYQPQHF. The CDR3 coding sequence is TGTGCCAGCAGTAAAGGGACCTATCAGCCCCAGCATTTT.

The rearrangement joins TRBV10-3 to TRBJ2-3; D might be TRBD2 (7 bases). V lost 4 bases, J lost 0 bases, and 11 bases lay in between. This CDR3 comprises 15 residues. Germline CDR1 is ENHRY and CDR2 is SYGVKD. The CDR3 DNA is TGTGCCATCAGTGCGAGCGGGACAAGCACAGATACGCAGTATTTT. This gives the protein CAISASGTSTDTQYF.

This clonotype was seen more than once but under ten times. The gene calls are TRBV7-2 and TRBJ2-7; 9 bases match TRBD1. With V trimmed by 1 base and J by 3 bases, 4 bases remained unmatched. Germline V CDR1 and CDR2: SGHTA, FQGNSA. The CDR3 has 15 amino acids. CDR3 DNA: TGTGCCAGCAGCTTAGGAACAGGGGGCCGCTACGAGCAGTACTTC. Its protein is CASSLGTGGRYEQYF.